This TCR beta chain was identified during a study of blood T cell repertoires in COVID-19. The CDR3 consists of 15 residues. With V trimmed by 5 bases and J by 6 bases, 12 bases remained unmatched. Germline V gene sequence: CDR1 LNHDA, CDR2 SQIVND (reference sequence). Assignments of participants to cohorts depended upon their own reported clinical history. This clone was seen only once. Sequencing was performed with immunoSEQ multiplex PCR; in TCRdb, only in-frame clones are kept and a portion is missing. The sample has about 200,000 clones, under 90% seen once. The TCR sequence derives from a woman aged 45-59 years who had been exposed to COVID-19. The rearrangement joins TRBV19 to TRBJ1-1, with 7 bases fitting TRBD1. Sequencing used PBMCs or T cells enriched from blood (not recorded which). The CDR3 reads CASSRPRQGDPEAFF. CDR3 sequence (DNA): TGTGCCAGTAGTCGACCCCGACAGGGCGATCCTGAAGCTTTCTTT.